This is a list of T cell receptor beta chains from one sample in a study of breast tumors, draining lymph nodes, adjacent tissues. TCRdb re-called the multiplex PCR reads with MiXCR, one entry per CDR3 protein. Of over 250,000 distinct CDR3 sequences in the sample, around 30% were seen once. Sequenced: axillary lymph node tissue. Receptor source: a female donor with breast cancer. Some clones in this sample may be carry-over from other donors' samples. The CDR3 runs from the conserved cysteine through the conserved F or W. D genes are given only for firm matches. Some rows have no size entry. The others give once, few or many, or a class for an expanded clone.

TRBJ1-5	15	TRBV7-7	TRBD1	.	CASRGQPASDRPQHF	TGTGCTAGCCGGGGACAGCCCGCCTCGGATCGGCCCCAGCATTTT
TRBJ2-5	16	TRBV12-3/TRBV12-4	TRBD2	.	CASGFPGLAGEETQYF	TGTGCCAGCGGTTTCCCGGGACTAGCGGGAGAAGAGACCCAGTACTTC
TRBJ1-3	20	TRBV2	TRBD1	many	CAISETTGQGTHVSGNTIYF	TGTGCCATCAGTGAAACCACGGGACAGGGGACCCACGTCTCTGGAAACACCATATATTTT
TRBJ2-7	14	TRBV2	.	many	CASKWDGKWREQYF	TGTGCCAGCAAGTGGGACGGGAAATGGCGTGAGCAGTACTTC
TRBJ1-3	15	TRBV12-3/TRBV12-4	.	many	CASSLVGLTGNTIYF	TGTGCCAGCAGTTTAGTGGGGCTGACTGGAAACACCATATATTTT
TRBJ2-7	16	TRBV11-2	TRBD2	.	CASSKGTSGSGYEQYF	TGTGCCAGCAGCAAAGGGACTAGCGGGTCTGGATACGAGCAGTACTTC
TRBJ2-3	16	TRBV13	.	few	CASSLRRGSATDTQYF	TGTGCCAGCAGCTTACGCCGTGGGAGTGCGACAGATACGCAGTATTTT
TRBJ2-1	15	TRBV11-2	.	many	CASSLEPGPGNEQFF	TGTGCCAGCAGCTTAGAGCCGGGACCCGGCAATGAGCAGTTCTTC
TRBJ2-7	14	TRBV20-1	TRBD2	many	CSAPGTSGTYEQYF	TGCAGTGCACCCGGGACTAGCGGTACCTACGAGCAGTACTTC
TRBJ2-1	16	TRBV20-1	.	many	CSAIPGALDKYNEQFF	TGCAGTGCTATACCGGGCGCCCTAGATAAATACAATGAGCAGTTCTTC
TRBJ2-3	18	TRBV2	TRBD2	many	CASSGSGRGFTSTDTQYF	TGTGCCAGCAGTGGGTCCGGGAGGGGGTTTACTAGCACAGATACGCAGTATTTT
TRBJ1-5	16	TRBV6-1	.	many	CASSVVQVLSNQPQHF	TGTGCCAGCAGTGTTGTTCAGGTCCTAAGCAATCAGCCCCAGCATTTT